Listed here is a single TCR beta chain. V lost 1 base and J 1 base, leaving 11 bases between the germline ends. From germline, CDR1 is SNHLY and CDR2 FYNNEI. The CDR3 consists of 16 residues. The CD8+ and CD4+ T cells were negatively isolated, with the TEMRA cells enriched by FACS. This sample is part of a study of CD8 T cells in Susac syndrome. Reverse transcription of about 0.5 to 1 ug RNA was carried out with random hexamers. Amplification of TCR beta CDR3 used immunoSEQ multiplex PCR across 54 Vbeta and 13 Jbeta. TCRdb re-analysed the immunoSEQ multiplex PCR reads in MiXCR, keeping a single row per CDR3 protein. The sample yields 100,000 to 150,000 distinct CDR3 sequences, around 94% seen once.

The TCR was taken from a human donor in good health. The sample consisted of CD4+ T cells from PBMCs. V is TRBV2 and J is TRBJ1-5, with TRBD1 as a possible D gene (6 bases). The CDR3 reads CASSEDEGVSNQPQHF. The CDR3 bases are TGTGCCAGCAGTGAAGATGAGGGGGTGAGCAATCAGCCCCAGCATTTT.